This T cell receptor (beta chain) was sequenced in a study of a mutant IDH1 vaccine in newly diagnosed glioma. Time point reported: week 35, safety follow-up. In the vaccine, a single dose held 300 ug of the mutant IDH1 20-mer peptide, along with topical imiquimod. For this clone: The antigen is unknown.

Method: immunoSEQ multiplex PCR; TCRdb's copy keeps in-frame clones and lacks some. Among 68,000 or so clones, approximately 84% were seen once, and the ten largest hold more than 10%. V was clipped by 3 bases and J by 0 bases, with 2 bases between them. Germline CDR1 reads SEHNR; CDR2 reads FQNEAQ (reference sequence). This CDR3 spans 12 amino acids. This sample comprised PBMCs, obtained from a glioma patient whose treatment included an IDH1 peptide vaccine. This chain joins TRBV7-9 and TRBJ1-1; D ambiguous. The sequence was obtained from a man in his late teens or twenties with glioma. CDR3: CASSFLNTEAFF. Here the CDR3 DNA reads TGTGCCAGCAGCTTTCTGAACACTGAAGCTTTCTTT.